Given below is one TCR beta chain in context. The antigen is not known. The CDR3 totals 14 residues. V shed 4 bases and J 6 bases; nucleotides not matched to a gene: 5. CDR1 is SGHTA and CDR2 is FQGNSA in the germline V gene. This sample stems from a study of vaccination and CD4 T cells after COVID-19. Cultured CD4+ T cell DNA underwent sequencing with the Oncomine TCR Beta short-read assay. TCRdb re-derived calls from the PCR reads in MiXCR, one entry per CDR3 protein. The repertoire has 9,500 to 15,000 distinct CDR3 sequences, roughly half of them found once; the top ten carry 17%. Treatment described: approximately 10-day PBMC culture with coronavirus spike peptide pools or control peptides (ViraFEST assay).

This specimen consisted of cultured CD4+ T cells from blood, obtained after SARS-CoV-2 vaccination. This rearrangement joins TRBV7-2 to TRBJ1-5; 8 nucleotides match TRBD1. The TCR comes from a human donor with COVID-19. The CDR3 sequence is CASSSQGVGQPQHF. The CDR3 nucleotides are TGTGCCAGCAGCTCACAGGGGGTGGGTCAGCCCCAGCATTTT.